These T cell receptor beta chains were read from a single sample in a study of cytomegalovirus exposure and HLA in healthy donors. The data were produced by immunoSEQ multiplex PCR, yet TCRdb's version contains in-frame clones alone and is incomplete. The sample table sets out just over 20,000 clones. The specimen sequenced was PBMCs. These receptors were obtained from a man aged 60-69 years in good health and CMV-seropositive. CDR3s include the opening cysteine and the closing phenylalanine or tryptophan. D genes are given only for firm matches.

j_call | v_call | d_call | cdr3_aa | cdr3_nt
TRBJ2-1 | TRBV6-5 | - | CASSSLNEQFF | TGTGCCAGCAGTTCCCTCAATGAGCAGTTCTTC
TRBJ2-2 | TRBV11-2 | TRBD2 | CASSPSRLAGGATGELFF | TGTGCCAGCAGCCCCTCCCGACTAGCGGGAGGTGCGACCGGGGAGCTGTTTTTT
TRBJ2-7 | TRBV5-1 | - | CASSLDGGTMASYEQYF | TGCGCCAGCAGCTTGGATGGAGGGACGATGGCCTCCTACGAGCAGTACTTC
TRBJ1-5 | TRBV7-2 | TRBD1 | CASSPRTGDQPQHF | TGTGCCAGCAGCCCAAGGACAGGGGATCAGCCCCAGCATTTT
TRBJ1-5 | TRBV6-5 | - | CASSYTSSFQPQHF | TGTGCCAGCAGTTACACCTCGAGTTTTCAGCCCCAGCATTTT
TRBJ2-3 | TRBV13 | TRBD2 | CASSFGLAASTDTQYF | TGTGCCAGCAGCTTTGGACTAGCGGCTAGCACAGATACGCAGTATTTT
TRBJ2-1 | TRBV5-1 | - | CASSLTGYNEQFF | TGCGCCAGCAGCTTGACTGGCTACAATGAGCAGTTCTTC
TRBJ1-2 | TRBV6-1 | - | CASSLIDSYGYTF | TGTGCCAGCAGCCTAATTGACAGTTATGGCTACACCTTC
TRBJ2-1 | TRBV10-2 | TRBD2 | CASSLTSGRAGNEQFF | TGCGCCAGCAGTCTGACTAGCGGGAGGGCAGGTAATGAGCAGTTCTTC
TRBJ2-2 | TRBV6-5 | - | CASSPGSLGTGELFF | TGTGCCAGCAGTCCCGGGTCGCTCGGGACCGGGGAGCTGTTTTTT
TRBJ2-3 | TRBV6-1 | - | CASSVGGWRGQGDTQYF | TGTGCCAGCAGTGTGGGGGGTTGGAGGGGGCAAGGAGATACGCAGTATTTT
TRBJ1-3 | TRBV4-2 | TRBD1 | CASSLATQGVSGNTIYF | TGTGCCAGCAGCCTCGCAACCCAGGGGGTCTCTGGAAACACCATATATTTT
TRBJ1-2 | TRBV29-1 | TRBD1 | CSVGDRGIEGYTF | TGCAGCGTGGGGGACAGGGGAATTGAAGGCTACACCTTC
TRBJ2-1 | TRBV6-6 | - | CASSYATENEQFF | TGTGCCAGCAGTTACGCAACGGAGAATGAGCAGTTCTTC
TRBJ2-1 | TRBV5-1 | TRBD1 | CASTETGSGNEQFF | TGCGCCAGCACCGAGACAGGGTCGGGCAATGAGCAGTTCTTC
TRBJ2-2 | TRBV11-1 | - | CASSPEGITGELFF | TGTGCCAGCAGCCCGGAGGGGATCACCGGGGAGCTGTTTTTT
TRBJ2-7 | TRBV7-9 | TRBD2 | CASRPAGGPREQYF | TGTGCCAGCAGGCCGGCGGGAGGGCCCCGGGAGCAGTACTTC
TRBJ2-1 | TRBV25-1 | TRBD2 | CASSGDTSGRYNEQFF | TGTGCCAGCAGTGGCGATACTAGCGGGAGGTACAATGAGCAGTTCTTC
TRBJ1-2 | TRBV7-2 | - | CASSRGGAEDYGYTF | TGTGCCAGCAGCCGAGGGGGGGCGGAGGACTATGGCTACACCTTC
TRBJ1-5 | TRBV28 | - | CAAGVQPQHF | TGTGCCGCGGGGGTCCAGCCCCAGCATTTT
TRBJ1-1 | TRBV10-2 | - | CASTRFRGDTEAFF | TGCGCCAGCACTCGATTCAGGGGCGACACTGAAGCTTTCTTT
TRBJ2-5 | TRBV30 | - | CAWRGGLQETQYF | TGTGCCTGGAGGGGGGGACTCCAAGAGACCCAGTACTTC
TRBJ2-3 | TRBV11-3 | TRBD2 | CASSLVPLAGRDTQYF | TGTGCCAGCAGCTTAGTCCCGCTAGCGGGACGAGATACGCAGTATTTT
TRBJ1-1 | TRBV18 | TRBD1 | CASSPRGVMNTEAFF | TGTGCCAGCTCACCCAGGGGGGTCATGAACACTGAAGCTTTCTTT
TRBJ1-5 | TRBV7-6 | TRBD1 | CASSQGGDQPQHF | TGTGCCAGCAGCCAAGGGGGCGATCAGCCCCAGCATTTT
TRBJ1-2 | TRBV6-1 | TRBD1 | CASSERWETGTGGKIGYTF | TGTGCCAGCAGTGAAAGATGGGAGACAGGGACCGGCGGGAAGATTGGCTACACCTTC
TRBJ2-2 | TRBV5-8 | TRBD2 | CASSPLGLAAPNTGELFF | TGTGCCAGCAGCCCATTGGGACTAGCGGCCCCGAACACCGGGGAGCTGTTTTTT
TRBJ2-1 | TRBV19 | - | CASSGGTGSSDNEQFF | TGTGCCAGTAGTGGTGGGACTGGGAGCTCCGACAATGAGCAGTTCTTC
TRBJ2-2 | TRBV4-1 | - | CASSQAPWGSNTGELFF | TGCGCCAGCAGCCAAGCTCCCTGGGGCTCCAACACCGGGGAGCTGTTTTTT
TRBJ2-1 | TRBV9 | TRBD2 | CASRPGTSGVGSYNEQFF | TGTGCCAGCAGACCCGGGACTAGCGGAGTCGGCTCCTACAATGAGCAGTTCTTC
TRBJ2-7 | TRBV18 | TRBD2 | CASSQTSGSSYEQYF | TGTGCCAGCTCGCAGACTAGCGGGAGTTCTTACGAGCAGTACTTC
TRBJ1-2 | TRBV18 | TRBD1 | CASSPDRGVYGYTF | TGTGCCAGCTCACCCGACAGGGGGGTCTATGGCTACACCTTC
TRBJ1-1 | TRBV6-5 | - | CASRRESVNTEAFF | TGTGCCAGCAGGAGGGAATCCGTGAACACTGAAGCTTTCTTT
TRBJ1-1 | TRBV6-6 | - | CASISRGTEAFF | TGTGCCAGCATCTCCCGGGGCACTGAAGCTTTCTTT
TRBJ2-2 | TRBV6-6 | - | CASRGGFGTGELFF | TGTGCCAGTAGGGGGGGTTTTGGCACCGGGGAGCTGTTTTTT
TRBJ2-1 | TRBV2 | TRBD2 | CASSETYSGRAGEQFF | TGTGCCAGCAGTGAAACGTATAGCGGGAGGGCCGGGGAGCAGTTCTTC
TRBJ1-5 | TRBV29-1 | TRBD1 | CSVQPTGPNQPQHF | TGCAGCGTTCAGCCGACAGGGCCCAATCAGCCCCAGCATTTT
TRBJ1-2 | TRBV10-3 | TRBD1 | CAISEGDRASYTF | TGTGCCATCAGTGAAGGAGACAGGGCGAGCTACACCTTC
TRBJ2-7 | TRBV5-1 | TRBD2 | CAILIQSRRGVQEQYF | TGCGCCATCCTCATCCAGAGTCGGCGGGGGGTCCAAGAGCAGTACTTC
TRBJ2-7 | TRBV19 | - | CASSISGAVHYEQYF | TGTGCCAGTAGTATCTCAGGGGCCGTACACTACGAGCAGTACTTC
TRBJ2-1 | TRBV7-6 | TRBD2 | CASSTSAGAGGADEQFF | TGTGCCAGCAGCACCTCGGCGGGAGCGGGGGGGGCGGATGAGCAGTTCTTC
TRBJ2-7 | TRBV18 | - | CASSPPKRGHSYEQYF | TGTGCCAGCTCACCACCGAAACGGGGTCACTCCTACGAGCAGTACTTC
TRBJ2-7 | TRBV5-1 | - | CASSLQGVEQYF | TGCGCCAGCAGCTTACAGGGAGTCGAGCAGTACTTC
TRBJ2-7 | TRBV25-1 | - | CASSAWSGTQSYEQYF | TGTGCCAGCAGTGCTTGGTCCGGGACACAATCCTACGAGCAGTACTTC
TRBJ1-1 | TRBV2 | TRBD1 | CASSLSTGVGTEAFF | TGTGCCAGCAGTTTATCGACAGGGGTGGGCACTGAAGCTTTCTTT
TRBJ2-7 | TRBV5-1 | - | CASSLAGVVYEQYF | TGCGCCAGCAGCTTGGCGGGGGTTGTCTACGAGCAGTACTTC
TRBJ2-5 | TRBV18 | - | CASSPGLQNQETQYF | TGTGCCAGCTCACCGGGCCTCCAAAATCAAGAGACCCAGTACTTC
TRBJ1-1 | TRBV6-1 | - | CASSAVVHTEGFF | TGTGCCAGCAGTGCAGTCGTACATACAGAAGGTTTCTTT
TRBJ2-3 | TRBV7-9 | - | CASSPWEGEADTQYF | TGTGCCAGCAGCCCCTGGGAAGGGGAGGCAGATACGCAGTATTTT
TRBJ1-4 | TRBV5-1 | - | CASSPGTQNEKLFF | TGCGCCAGCAGCCCCGGGACACAAAATGAAAAACTGTTTTTT
TRBJ2-7 | TRBV19 | - | CASSRTVRNSYEQYF | TGTGCCAGTAGCAGGACAGTTAGAAACTCCTACGAGCAGTACTTC
TRBJ2-1 | TRBV18 | - | CASSPYPGATYNEQFF | TGTGCCAGCTCACCATATCCGGGAGCTACCTACAATGAGCAGTTCTTC
TRBJ2-3 | TRBV9 | TRBD2 | CASSVGGLALTDTQYF | TGTGCCAGCAGCGTAGGGGGACTAGCCCTCACAGATACGCAGTATTTT